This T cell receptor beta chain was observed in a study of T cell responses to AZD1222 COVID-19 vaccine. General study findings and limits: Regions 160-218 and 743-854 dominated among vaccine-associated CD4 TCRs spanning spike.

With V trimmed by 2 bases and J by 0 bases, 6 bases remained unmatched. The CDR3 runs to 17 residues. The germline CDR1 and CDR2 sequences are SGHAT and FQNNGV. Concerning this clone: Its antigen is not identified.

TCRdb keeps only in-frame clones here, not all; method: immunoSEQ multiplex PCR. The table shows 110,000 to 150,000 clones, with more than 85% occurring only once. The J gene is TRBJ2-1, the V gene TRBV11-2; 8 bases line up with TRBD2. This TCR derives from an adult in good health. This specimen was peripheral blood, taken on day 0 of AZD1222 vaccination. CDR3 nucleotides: TGTGCCAGCAGCTTAAGGTCTAGCGGGTCCTCCTACAATGAGCAGTTCTTC. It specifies CASSLRSSGSSYNEQFF.